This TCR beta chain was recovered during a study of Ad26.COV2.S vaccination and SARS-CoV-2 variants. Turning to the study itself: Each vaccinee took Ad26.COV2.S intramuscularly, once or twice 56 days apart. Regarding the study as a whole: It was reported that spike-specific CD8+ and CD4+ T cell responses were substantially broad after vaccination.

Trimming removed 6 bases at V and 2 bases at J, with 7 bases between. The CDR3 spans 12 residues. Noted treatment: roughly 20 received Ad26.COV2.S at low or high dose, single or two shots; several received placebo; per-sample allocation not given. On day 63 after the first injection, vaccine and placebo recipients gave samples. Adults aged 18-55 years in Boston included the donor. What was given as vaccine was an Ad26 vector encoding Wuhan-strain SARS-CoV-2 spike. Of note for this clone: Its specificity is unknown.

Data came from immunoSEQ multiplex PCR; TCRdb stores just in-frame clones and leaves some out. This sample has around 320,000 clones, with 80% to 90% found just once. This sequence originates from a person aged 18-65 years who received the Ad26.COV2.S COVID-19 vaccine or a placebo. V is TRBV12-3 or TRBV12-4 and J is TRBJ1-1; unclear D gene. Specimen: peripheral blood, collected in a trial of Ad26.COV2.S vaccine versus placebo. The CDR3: CASRQLNTEAFF. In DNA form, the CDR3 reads TGTGCCAGCAGACAACTAAACACTGAAGCTTTCTTT.